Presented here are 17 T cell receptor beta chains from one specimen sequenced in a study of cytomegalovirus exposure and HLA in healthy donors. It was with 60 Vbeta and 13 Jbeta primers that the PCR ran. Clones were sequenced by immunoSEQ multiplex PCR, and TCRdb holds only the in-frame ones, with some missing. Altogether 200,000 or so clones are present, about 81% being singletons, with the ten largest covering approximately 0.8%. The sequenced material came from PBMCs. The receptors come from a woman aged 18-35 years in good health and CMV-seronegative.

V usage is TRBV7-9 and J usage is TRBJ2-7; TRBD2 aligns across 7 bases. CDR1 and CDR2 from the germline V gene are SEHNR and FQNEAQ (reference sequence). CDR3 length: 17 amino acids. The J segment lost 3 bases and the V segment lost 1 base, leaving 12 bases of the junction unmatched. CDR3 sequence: CASSLVLAATSFYEQYF. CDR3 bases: TGTGCCAGCAGCTTAGTGCTAGCGGCTACCTCGTTCTACGAGCAGTACTTC. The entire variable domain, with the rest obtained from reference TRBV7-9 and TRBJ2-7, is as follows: DTGVSQNPRHKITKRGQNVTFRCDPISEHNRLYWYRQTLGQGPEFLTYFQNEAQLEKSRLLSDRFSAERPKGSFSTLEIQRTEQGDSAMYLCASSLVLAATSFYEQYFGPGTRLTVT.

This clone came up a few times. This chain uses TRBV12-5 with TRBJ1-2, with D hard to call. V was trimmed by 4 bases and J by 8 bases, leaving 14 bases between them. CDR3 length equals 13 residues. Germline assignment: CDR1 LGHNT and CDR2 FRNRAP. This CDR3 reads CASGWVGGLGYTF. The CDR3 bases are TGTGCTAGTGGTTGGGTGGGAGGGCTCGGCTACACCTTC.

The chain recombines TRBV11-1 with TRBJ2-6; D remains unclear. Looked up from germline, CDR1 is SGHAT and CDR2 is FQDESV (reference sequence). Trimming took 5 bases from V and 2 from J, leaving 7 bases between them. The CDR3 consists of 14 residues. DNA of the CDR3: TGTGCCAGCAGCCTAACAGCTGGGGCCAACGTCCTGACTTTC. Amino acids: CASSLTAGANVLTF.

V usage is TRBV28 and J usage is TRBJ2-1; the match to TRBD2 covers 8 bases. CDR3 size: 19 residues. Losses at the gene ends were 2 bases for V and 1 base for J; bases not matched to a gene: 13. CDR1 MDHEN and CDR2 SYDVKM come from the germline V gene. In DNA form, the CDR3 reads TGTGCCAGCAGTTTAACCCTACCCACCGGGACTAGGTCCTACAATGAGCAGTTCTTC. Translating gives CASSLTLPTGTRSYNEQFF.

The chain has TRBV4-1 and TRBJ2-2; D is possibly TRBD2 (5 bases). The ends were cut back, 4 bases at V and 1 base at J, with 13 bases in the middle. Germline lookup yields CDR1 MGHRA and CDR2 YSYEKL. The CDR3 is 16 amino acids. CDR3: CASSPTGLENTGELFF. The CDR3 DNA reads TGCGCCAGCAGCCCAACGGGGTTGGAGAACACCGGGGAGCTGTTTTTT.

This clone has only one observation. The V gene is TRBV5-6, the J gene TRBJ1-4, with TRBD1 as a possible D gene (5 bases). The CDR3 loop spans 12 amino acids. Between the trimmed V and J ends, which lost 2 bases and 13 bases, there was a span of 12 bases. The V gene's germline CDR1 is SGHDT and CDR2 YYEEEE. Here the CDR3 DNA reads TGTGCCAGCAGCTTTCGGACATCCCCACTGTTTTTT. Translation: CASSFRTSPLFF.

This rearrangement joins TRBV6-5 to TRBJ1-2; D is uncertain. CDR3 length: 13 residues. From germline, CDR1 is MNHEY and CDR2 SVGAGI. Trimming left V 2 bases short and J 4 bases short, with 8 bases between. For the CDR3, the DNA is TGTGCCAGCAGTTACCAGTACCTCTATGGCTACACCTTC. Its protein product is CASSYQYLYGYTF.

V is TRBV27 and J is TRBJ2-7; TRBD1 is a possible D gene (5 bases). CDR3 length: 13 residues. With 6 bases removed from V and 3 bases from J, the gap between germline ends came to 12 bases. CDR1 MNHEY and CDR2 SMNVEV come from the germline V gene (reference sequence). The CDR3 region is CASSFNRLYEQYF. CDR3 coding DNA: TGTGCCAGCAGCTTTAACAGGCTCTACGAGCAGTACTTC.

The CDR3 DNA reads as TGCGCCAGCAGCGAGGACTACACCTACGAGCAGTACTTC. The encoded protein is CASSEDYTYEQYF. J is TRBJ2-7 and V is TRBV5-1; a possible D gene is TRBD2 (6 bases). Germline assignment: CDR1 SGHRS and CDR2 YFSETQ. The CDR3 runs to 13 residues. V gave up 4 bases and J gave up 2 bases, with 10 bases separating them. The full variable domain, its missing parts supplied by reference TRBV5-1 and TRBJ2-7, is KAGVTQTPRYLIKTRGQQVTLSCSPISGHRSVSWYQQTPGQGLQFLFEYFSETQRNKGNFPGRFSGRQFSNSRSEMNVSTLELGDSALYLCASSEDYTYEQYFGPGTRLTVT.

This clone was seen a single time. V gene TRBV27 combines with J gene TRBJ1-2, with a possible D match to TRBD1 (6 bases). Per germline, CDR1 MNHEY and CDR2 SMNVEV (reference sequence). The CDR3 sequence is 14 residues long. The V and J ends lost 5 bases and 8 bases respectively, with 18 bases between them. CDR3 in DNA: TGTGCCAGCAGTCCCGCGGGGGGCGCTTGGGGCTACACCTTC. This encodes CASSPAGGAWGYTF.

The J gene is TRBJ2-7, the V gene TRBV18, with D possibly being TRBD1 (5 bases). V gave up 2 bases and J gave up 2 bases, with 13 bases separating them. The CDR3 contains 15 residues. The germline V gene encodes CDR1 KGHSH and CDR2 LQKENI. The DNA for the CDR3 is TGTGCCAGCTCACCATCCAGGGCCTCTACCTACGAGCAGTACTTC. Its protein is CASSPSRASTYEQYF.

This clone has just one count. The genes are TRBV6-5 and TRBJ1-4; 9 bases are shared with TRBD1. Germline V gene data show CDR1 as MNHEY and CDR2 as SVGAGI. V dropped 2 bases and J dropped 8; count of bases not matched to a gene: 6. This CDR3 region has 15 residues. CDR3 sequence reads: CASSYGGTGPEKLFF. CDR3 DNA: TGTGCCAGCAGTTACGGCGGGACAGGGCCCGAAAAACTGTTTTTT.

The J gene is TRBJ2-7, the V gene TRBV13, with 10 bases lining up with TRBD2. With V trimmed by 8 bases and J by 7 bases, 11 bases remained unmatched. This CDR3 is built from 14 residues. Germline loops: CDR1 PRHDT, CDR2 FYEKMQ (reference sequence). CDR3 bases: TGTGCCAGCTGGGAAGCGGGAGGGCCTGGGGAGCAGTACTTC. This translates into CASWEAGGPGEQYF.

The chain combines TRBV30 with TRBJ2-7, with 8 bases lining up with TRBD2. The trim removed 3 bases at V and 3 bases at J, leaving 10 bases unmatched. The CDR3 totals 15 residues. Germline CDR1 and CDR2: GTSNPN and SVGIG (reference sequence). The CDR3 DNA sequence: TGTGCCTGGAGCTCCCTCACTAGCGGCCACTACGAGCAGTACTTC. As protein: CAWSSLTSGHYEQYF. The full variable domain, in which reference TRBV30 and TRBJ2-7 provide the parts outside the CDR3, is SQTIHQWPATLVQPVGSPLSLECTVEGTSNPNLYWYRQAAGRGLQLLFYSVGIGQISSEVPQNLSASRPQDRQFILSSKKLLLSDSGFYLCAWSSLTSGHYEQYFGPGTRLTVT.

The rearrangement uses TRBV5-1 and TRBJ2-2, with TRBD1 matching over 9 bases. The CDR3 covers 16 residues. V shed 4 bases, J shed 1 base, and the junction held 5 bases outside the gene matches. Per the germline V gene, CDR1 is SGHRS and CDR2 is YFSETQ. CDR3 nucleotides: TGCGCCAGCAGCAACCCGGGACAGGGGAACACCGGGGAGCTGTTTTTT. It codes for CASSNPGQGNTGELFF.

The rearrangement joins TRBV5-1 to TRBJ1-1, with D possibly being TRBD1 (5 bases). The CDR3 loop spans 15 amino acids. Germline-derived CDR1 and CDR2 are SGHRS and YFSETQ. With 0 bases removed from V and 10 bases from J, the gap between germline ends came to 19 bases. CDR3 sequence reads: CASSLGVGGISAAFF. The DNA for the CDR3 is TGCGCCAGCAGCTTGGGTGTTGGGGGGATATCTGCAGCTTTCTTT.

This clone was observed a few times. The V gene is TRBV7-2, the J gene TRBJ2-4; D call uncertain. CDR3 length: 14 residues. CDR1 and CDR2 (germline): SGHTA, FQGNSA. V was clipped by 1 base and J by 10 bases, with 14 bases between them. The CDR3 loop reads CASSLVQEVPIQYF. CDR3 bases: TGTGCCAGCAGCTTAGTACAAGAGGTGCCGATTCAGTACTTC.